One and the same sample provided the 5 T cell receptor beta chains below, sequenced in a study of blood T cell repertoires in COVID-19. Some clones are missing from TCRdb's copy, which holds only in-frame ones; the method was immunoSEQ multiplex PCR. The repertoire holds approximately 120,000 clones, with roughly 91% as singletons. Sequencing was performed on peripheral blood. Receptor source: a human donor in a cohort sampled during active COVID-19.

This sequence joins TRBV19 and TRBJ2-1; 8 nucleotides match TRBD2. Losses at the gene ends were 4 bases for V and 9 bases for J; bases not matched to a gene: 11. Germline V CDR1 and CDR2: LNHDA, SQIVND (reference sequence). This CDR3 comprises 15 residues. In DNA, the CDR3 is TGTGCCAGTAGTACAGCTGAAGGGACTAGTGGTGAGCAGTTCTTC. It yields the protein CASSTAEGTSGEQFF.

The sample holds one count of this clone. The V and J genes are TRBV6-5 and TRBJ2-7, with 7 nucleotides matching TRBD2. Trimming cost V 7 bases and J 2 bases; bases outside gene matches: 5. The CDR3 is 13 amino acids. Germline CDR1 is MNHEY and CDR2 is SVGAGI. The CDR3 coding sequence is TGTGCCAGCATACAGGCGGGAGCCTACGAGCAGTACTTC. Its protein product is CASIQAGAYEQYF.

V is TRBV10-3 and J is TRBJ2-3; 7 nucleotides align to TRBD2. The V and J ends lost 9 bases and 1 base, in that order; junction bases with no gene match: 7. Germline-derived CDR1 and CDR2 are ENHRY and SYGVKD. This CDR3 has 14 amino acids. CDR3 coding DNA: TGTGCCATTTCGCTGGGAGGGGGCACAGATACGCAGTATTTT. This encodes CAISLGGGTDTQYF.

The DNA of the CDR3 is TGTGCCAGCAGTGCGTCAGGGGGAAATGAAAAACTGTTTTTT. Amino acid sequence: CASSASGGNEKLFF. The genes are TRBV25-1 and TRBJ1-4; 7 bases match TRBD1. The CDR3 totals 14 residues. The germline gives CDR1 MGHDK, CDR2 SYGVNS. Trimming took 4 bases from V and 5 from J; bases not matched to a gene: 4.

This clone showed up just a few times. The rearrangement links TRBV6-4 to TRBJ1-1, with D uncertain. Germline V gene lookup returns CDR1 MRHNA and CDR2 SNTAGT. The CDR3 runs to 13 residues. Trimming took 4 bases from V and 3 from J, leaving 9 bases between them. CDR3 protein: CASSASWYTEAFF. DNA for the CDR3: TGTGCCAGCAGTGCGAGCTGGTACACTGAAGCTTTCTTT.